Shown below are 10 T cell receptor beta chains from a single sample sequenced in a study of shared clonotypes between healthy human individuals. The method was immunoSEQ multiplex PCR; TCRdb's version includes in-frame clones alone and lacks a portion of them. This sample carries roughly 2.5 million clones, around 94% of them seen once, and the ten largest clones take 0.11% to 0.15%. The material sequenced was naive CD4+ T cells sorted from blood. Subset of the sample: CD45RA+ positively selected. These receptors were collected from a man between 18 and 35 years old in good health.

This chain links TRBV5-6 with TRBJ1-6; D remains unclear. CDR3 length: 14 amino acids. Germline V gives CDR1 SGHDT, CDR2 YYEEEE. Trimming took off 2 bases at V and 4 bases at J, with 7 bases between the two ends. CDR3 region: CASSLQSYNSPLHF. Here the CDR3 DNA reads TGTGCCAGCAGCTTACAGAGTTATAATTCACCCCTCCACTTT.

V is TRBV28 and J is TRBJ1-1; D unclear. Trimming took 5 bases from V and 5 from J, leaving 15 bases between them. There are 14 residues in the CDR3. Germline loops: CDR1 MDHEN, CDR2 SYDVKM. CDR3 in DNA: TGTGCCAGCAGTCCGATACATAGAGGGACTGAAGCTTTCTTT. It yields the protein CASSPIHRGTEAFF. Full variable domain (remainder filled in from reference TRBV28 and TRBJ1-1): DVKVTQSSRYLVKRTGEKVFLECVQDMDHENMFWYRQDPGLGLRLIYFSYDVKMKEKGDIPEGYSVSREKKERFSLILESASTNQTSMYLCASSPIHRGTEAFFGQGTRLTVV.

The chain couples TRBV2 to TRBJ2-7; D gene uncertain. The V and J ends lost 6 bases and 7 bases respectively, with 10 bases between them. The CDR3 contains 11 residues. The germline V gene encodes CDR1 SNHLY and CDR2 FYNNEI. The CDR3, as DNA: TGTGCCAGCAGGTTCCTACAAGAGCAGTACTTC. Its translation: CASRFLQEQYF.

The V call is TRBV2, the J call TRBJ2-3; 8 nucleotides line up with TRBD2. Germline V gene lookup returns CDR1 SNHLY and CDR2 FYNNEI. V lost 8 bases, J lost 4 bases, and 5 bases stayed unmatched. The CDR3 covers 13 residues. CDR3 loop: CASGRGAADTQYF. The DNA for the CDR3 is TGTGCCAGCGGGCGGGGGGCGGCAGATACGCAGTATTTT.

As concerns this clone: Other DNA sequences in this specimen translate into the identical CDR3. This chain uses TRBV7-3 with TRBJ2-2; D might be TRBD2 (6 bases). V gave up 1 base and J gave up 2 bases, with 8 bases separating them. CDR3 length: 15 residues. Germline V gene data show CDR1 as SGHTA and CDR2 as FQGTGA. CDR3 region: CASSLSGVNTGELFF. Here the CDR3 DNA reads TGTGCCAGCAGCTTAAGCGGGGTCAACACCGGGGAGCTGTTTTTT.

This chain connects TRBV19 to TRBJ2-3; 9 nucleotides match TRBD2. The V segment lost 1 base and the J segment 2 bases; nucleotides outside the gene matches: 4. Germline V gives CDR1 LNHDA, CDR2 SQIVND (reference sequence). The CDR3 runs 16 residues. The CDR3 sequence is CASSIVLAGYTDTQYF. CDR3 coding DNA: TGTGCCAGTAGTATAGTGCTAGCGGGGTACACAGATACGCAGTATTTT.

The V and J genes are TRBV19 and TRBJ1-2; D call uncertain. Per the germline V gene, CDR1 is LNHDA and CDR2 is SQIVND (reference sequence). The CDR3 has 13 residues. The V end lost 6 bases, the J end lost 2 bases, and 10 bases lay between the germline ends. CDR3 amino acids: CASRPQENYGYTF. The CDR3 nucleotides are TGTGCCAGTAGACCACAAGAAAACTATGGCTACACCTTC.

The chain combines TRBV5-4 with TRBJ1-2; TRBD1 is a possible D gene (5 bases). Trimming removed 4 bases from V and 8 bases from J, with 21 bases in between. CDR3 length equals 15 residues. Germline V gene sequence: CDR1 SGHNT, CDR2 YYREEE (reference sequence). This CDR3 reads CASSTRTNGWIGYTF. The CDR3 DNA reads TGTGCCAGCAGCACCCGGACAAATGGGTGGATCGGCTACACCTTC.

The rearrangement joins TRBV2 to TRBJ2-3; D gene uncertain. V dropped 6 bases and J dropped 0 bases, with 10 bases sitting between them. This CDR3 has 14 residues. The germline CDR1 and CDR2 sequences are SNHLY and FYNNEI. The CDR3 DNA reads as TGTGCCAGCAGAAGGCTCCGTAGCACAGATACGCAGTATTTT. Its protein product is CASRRLRSTDTQYF.

The chain employs TRBV7-2 and TRBJ2-7; TRBD2 agrees at 13 bases. Germline values: CDR1 SGHTA, CDR2 FQGNSA. The CDR3 has 15 residues. J lost 7 bases, V lost 5 bases, and 8 bases had no gene match. CDR3: CASSATSGRAGEQYF. The DNA for the CDR3 is TGTGCCAGCAGCGCAACTAGCGGGAGGGCCGGGGAGCAGTACTTC.